This T cell receptor (beta chain) was found in a study of T cell changes during pregnancy in multiple sclerosis. Clones were sequenced by immunoSEQ multiplex PCR, and TCRdb holds only the in-frame ones, with some missing. The sample shows tens of thousands of clones, 88% of them seen only once. Trimming shortened V by 1 base and J by 2 bases, and 13 bases separated the two germline ends. Germline V CDR1 and CDR2: SGHVS, FQNEAQ. CDR3 length: 16 amino acids. The sequence was obtained from a female donor with multiple sclerosis, enrolled in a pregnancy study. The sample here was peripheral blood, taken in the first trimester of pregnancy. This chain connects TRBV7-8 to TRBJ2-3; the D gene is possibly TRBD2 (5 bases). CDR3 nucleotides: TGTGCCAGCAGCTTAGTCGAGCGGTTATACACAGATACGCAGTATTTT. Encoded protein: CASSLVERLYTDTQYF.